This T cell receptor beta chain was identified in a study of blood T cell repertoires in COVID-19 (dated by TCRdb to about 2020). A note on the overall study: Samples covering the acute and convalescent phases of COVID-19 were provided by collaborators in the United States, Italy and Spain. The prospective study material was composed of cDNA or gDNA derived from T cells, B-cell-depleted T cells, or PBMCs. Deeply sampled blood TCRbeta repertoires from subjects exposed to, actively infected with, or recovered from COVID-19 were included in the dataset. A freely available public database, intended as a resource for researchers studying the immune response to SARS-CoV-2, is where the repertoires were released. Samples were obtained from the ongoing ImmuneRACE study (first 160 participants) and from 1,200 or so subjects provided by 6 global collaborators. The sample metadata nearly always contained a de-identified subject ID, COVID-19 status, age in years and sex. Where available, HLA class I and class II types were taken from metadata supplied by the sample provider and were not determined by assay-based typing.

The collaborating institutions used their own protocols to collect whole blood in K2EDTA tubes. For TCRbeta analysis, collaborator samples were shipped as frozen whole blood, as isolated PBMCs, or as DNA extracted from either sample type. The paper as a whole reports these results and caveats: Clinical and demographic metadata were provided uncurated, with the amount varying by source and participant.

TCRbeta CDR3 regions were amplified from genomic DNA using the immunoSEQ Assay, a bias-controlled multiplex PCR. Per the original workflow: Within the assay, amplification of reference gene primers was used to estimate how many nucleated cells each sample contained. Sequence reads were collapsed and filtered to measure the absolute abundance of every unique TCRbeta CDR3 rearrangement. Productive Simpson clonality was computed per sample as the square root of Simpson's diversity index over productive rearrangements. The clones in this table, taken by TCRdb from immuneACCESS, are in-frame only. Not every clone is retained; where verified, under half of the shortfall comes from an unresolved V gene, and the cause of the rest is unknown. V and J calls and clone size are copied from that table; D and trimming were computed from the DNA. The sample table holds 250,000 to 300,000 clones, of which 70% to 90% were seen once. Of the sample, roughly 0.8% falls within the top ten clones.

This clone was recorded only once. Its antigen target is currently unknown. The sample holds no much larger clone one base away, and base qualities are not on file. The clonotype was recovered from a woman between 25 and 40 years old with acute or convalescent COVID-19. Sequenced: peripheral blood.

The sequence in DNA is TGTGCCTGGAGTGTTAATGTCCGGCTAGACACTGAAGCTTTCTTT. It codes for CAWSVNVRLDTEAFF. The V gene is TRBV30 and the J gene is TRBJ1-1, with no confident D gene call. Trimming at the junction amounts to 0 bases on V and 3 bases on J, and the germline ends lie 14 bases apart. From a lookup of the germline V gene (reference sequence), CDR1 and CDR2 are GTSNPN and SVGIG. The CDR3 starts with the cysteine, ends with the phenylalanine, and has 15 residues. The only DNA kept is the CDR3, 45 bases in frame from the first base. Here the CDR3 is joined to the reference TRBV30 and TRBJ1-1 genes, and the full variable domain is: SQTIHQWPATLVQPVGSPLSLECTVEGTSNPNLYWYRQAAGRGLQLLFYSVGIGQISSEVPQNLSASRPQDRQFILSSKKLLLSDSGFYLCAWSVNVRLDTEAFFGQGTRLTVV.